This entry is about one TCR beta chain. This study enrolled people aged 18 to 89 from around 26 US geographic areas. Donors in Cohort 3 counted as recovered after two negative PCRs, clearance, or symptom resolution. The method was immunoSEQ multiplex PCR; TCRdb's version includes in-frame clones alone and lacks a portion of them. Counted here are about 330,000 clones, approximately 88% occurring once; the ten biggest clones make up about 4.7%. The data were obtained in a study of blood T cell repertoires in COVID-19. The CDR3 is 15 amino acids. Germline loops: CDR1 LNHNV, CDR2 YYDKDF (reference sequence). V lost 1 base to trimming and J lost 3 bases, with 11 bases between them.

The sequence was collected from a man aged 25-45 years who had recovered from COVID-19. Sequenced sample: PBMCs or T cells enriched from blood (not recorded which). The gene calls are TRBV15 and TRBJ2-3; tentatively, D is TRBD2 (5 bases). CDR3 region: CATSRGPGSTDTQYF. The CDR3 coding sequence is TGTGCCACCAGCAGAGGACCGGGGTCAACAGATACGCAGTATTTT.